The 14 T cell receptor beta chains below were found in one sample sequenced in a study of a mutant IDH1 vaccine in newly diagnosed glioma. Time point in this sample: week 35, safety follow-up. Alongside topical imiquimod, each dose of vaccine comprised 300 ug of mutant IDH1 20-mer peptide. What these receptors recognize is not known. Clones were sequenced by immunoSEQ multiplex PCR, and TCRdb holds only the in-frame ones, with some missing. The sample records 26,000 or so clones, approximately 87% being singletons. The sample was PBMCs, taken from a glioma patient whose treatment included an IDH1 peptide vaccine. The source is a young man with glioma.

The chain couples TRBV5-4 to TRBJ1-2; D unclear. CDR1 and CDR2 (germline): SGHNT, YYREEE (reference sequence). V lost 3 bases to trimming and J lost 8 bases, with 29 bases between them. This CDR3 is 18 amino acids long. CDR3 residues: CASSSPLYLIGNPGGYTF. CDR3 bases: TGTGCCAGCAGCTCCCCATTATATTTAATCGGGAACCCGGGGGGCTACACCTTC.

The chain recombines TRBV21-1 with TRBJ1-3. TRBV21-1 is listed as a pseudogene. The CDR3 spans 15 residues. CDR3 DNA: TGTGCCAGCAGCAAAAGAGGGATTCCTGGAAACACCATATATTTT. It is translated as CASSKRGIPGNTIYF.

The rearrangement links TRBV5-5 to TRBJ1-1; D gene ambiguous. The CDR3 is 15 residues long. CDR1 SGHKS and CDR2 YYEKEE come from the germline V gene (reference sequence). V gave up 2 bases and J gave up 4 bases, with 15 bases separating them. The CDR3 region has the DNA TGTGCCAGCAGCTTTAGGTGGAAGGGTGGCACTGAAGCTTTCTTT. It codes for CASSFRWKGGTEAFF.

The chain couples TRBV29-1 to TRBJ1-1; D remains ambiguous. CDR3 size: 14 residues. Trimming took 2 bases from V and 5 from J, leaving 15 bases between them. The germline gives CDR1 SQVTM, CDR2 ANQGSEA. The CDR3 protein is CSVETLGRGTEAFF. CDR3 nucleotides: TGCAGCGTTGAAACATTGGGGAGAGGTACTGAAGCTTTCTTT.

The chain couples TRBV7-2 to TRBJ2-7, with 7 bases aligning to TRBD1. Germline CDR1 reads SGHTA; CDR2 reads FQGNSA. The V segment lost 1 base and the J segment 5 bases; nucleotides outside the gene matches: 11. This CDR3 spans 16 amino acids. CDR3: CASSLVPGTVSDEQYF. Here the CDR3 DNA reads TGTGCCAGCAGCTTAGTACCCGGGACAGTCAGTGACGAGCAGTACTTC.

The J gene is TRBJ1-1, the V gene TRBV6-1; D gene unclear. Germline CDR1 MNHNS, CDR2 SASEGT. The CDR3 extends over 13 amino acids. Trimming removed 9 bases at V and 1 base at J, with 12 bases between. CDR3 residues: CASSRTENTEAFF. The CDR3 DNA sequence: TGTGCCAGTAGTCGGACGGAGAACACTGAAGCTTTCTTT.

The V call is TRBV5-1, the J call TRBJ2-5; D gene ambiguous. The CDR3 runs to 13 residues. The V end was cut by 0 bases, the J end by 1 base, with 4 bases between. CDR1 and CDR2 (germline): SGHRS, YFSETQ. CDR3 protein: CASSLGAQETQYF. In DNA, the CDR3 is TGCGCCAGCAGCTTGGGAGCCCAAGAGACCCAGTACTTC.

The chain recombines TRBV27 with TRBJ2-7, with D perhaps TRBD1 or TRBD2 (5 bases each). There are 14 residues in the CDR3. The V gene lost 5 bases and the J gene lost 6 bases, with 17 bases spanning the gap. Germline CDR1 is MNHEY and CDR2 is SMNVEV (reference sequence). CDR3: CASSQGTYRVEQYF. As DNA, the CDR3 is TGTGCCAGCAGTCAAGGGACCTACCGTGTCGAGCAGTACTTC.

The chain employs TRBV30 and TRBJ2-1; unclear D gene. The CDR3 contains 13 residues. The V end was cut by 1 base, the J end by 6 bases, with 10 bases between. Per germline, CDR1 GTSNPN and CDR2 SVGIG (reference sequence). The CDR3 region is CAWSGWELNEQFF. Here the CDR3 DNA reads TGTGCCTGGAGTGGGTGGGAACTCAATGAGCAGTTCTTC.

V is TRBV2 and J is TRBJ2-5, with 9 bases lining up with TRBD1. Germline loops: CDR1 SNHLY, CDR2 FYNNEI. V shed 5 bases, J shed 1 base, and the junction held 8 bases outside the gene matches. This CDR3 region has 16 residues. The CDR3 DNA follows: TGTGCCAGCAGTAGCATCGGGACAGGGATCCAAGAGACCCAGTACTTC. The encoded protein is CASSSIGTGIQETQYF.

This clone was recorded once. The genes are TRBV5-1 and TRBJ1-6; 8 positions agree with TRBD1. The CDR3 loop spans 17 amino acids. V shed 2 bases and J 1 base; nucleotides not matched to a gene: 5. The germline V gene has CDR1 SGHRS and CDR2 YFSETQ. In DNA form, the CDR3 reads TGCGCCAGCAGCTTCGGACAGGGAGGGTCCTATAATTCACCCCTCCACTTT. Its protein is CASSFGQGGSYNSPLHF.

The chain employs TRBV5-6 and TRBJ2-2; 10 nucleotides match TRBD1. With 3 bases clipped from V and 7 bases from J, the junction kept 6 bases outside the gene matches. Looked up from germline, CDR1 is SGHDT and CDR2 is YYEEEE. This CDR3 contains 15 residues. The CDR3 DNA is TGTGCCAGCAGCTGGGGGACAGGGGTTCACGGGGAGCTGTTTTTT. Its protein product is CASSWGTGVHGELFF.

The chain links TRBV28 to TRBJ1-2, with 7 bases fitting TRBD1. There are 14 residues in the CDR3. Per the germline V gene, CDR1 is MDHEN and CDR2 is SYDVKM. V was pared by 3 bases and J by 8 bases, with 9 bases of the junction left unmatched. CDR3: CASSFTGDAGGYTF. The CDR3 DNA reads TGTGCCAGCAGTTTCACAGGGGACGCGGGAGGCTACACCTTC.

The gene calls are TRBV5-6 and TRBJ1-4; D is unclear. Looked up from germline, CDR1 is SGHDT and CDR2 is YYEEEE. The CDR3 is 16 amino acids. Trimming took off 4 bases at V and 5 bases at J, with 18 bases between the two ends. CDR3 nucleotides: TGTGCCAGCAGCCCGACGGGTCGAGGTGGGAATGAAAAACTGTTTTTT. This codes for CASSPTGRGGNEKLFF.